The 25 T cell receptor beta chains in this list originate from one sample, sequenced in a study of blood T cell repertoires in COVID-19. Produced via immunoSEQ multiplex PCR; TCRdb's table is partial and in-frame only. The repertoire has 60,000 to 65,000 clones, around 76% of them found once; the top ten carry around 50%. Source material: peripheral blood. The receptors were gathered from a woman aged 80 or older with acute or convalescent COVID-19.

The chain recombines TRBV6-6 with TRBJ2-1; TRBD2 matches 11 bases. The V gene's germline CDR1 is MNHNY and CDR2 SVGAGI (reference sequence). V lost 6 bases and J lost 5; bases outside the gene matches: 6. The length of the CDR3 is 15 residues. The CDR3 DNA is TGTGCCAGCAGGGCCGGGACTAGCGGCAACAATGAGCAGTTCTTC. Amino acids: CASRAGTSGNNEQFF.

The V gene is TRBV28, the J gene TRBJ2-6, with TRBD2 identical over 10 bases. Germline V gene sequence: CDR1 MDHEN, CDR2 SYDVKM. The junction had 4 bases not matched to a gene; V was cut back by 6 bases and J by 2 bases. This CDR3 contains 16 residues. The CDR3 loop reads CASRRLAGAGANVLTF. DNA for the CDR3: TGTGCCAGCAGACGTCTAGCGGGAGCTGGGGCCAACGTCCTGACTTTC.

The J gene is TRBJ2-1, the V gene TRBV4-1, with 13 bases matching TRBD2. This CDR3 is built from 17 residues. Germline V gene data show CDR1 as MGHRA and CDR2 as YSYEKL. V dropped 2 bases and J dropped 7; count of bases not matched to a gene: 8. The CDR3 here is CASSQTWTSGSRNEQFF. In DNA form, the CDR3 reads TGCGCCAGCAGCCAAACCTGGACTAGCGGGAGTAGAAATGAGCAGTTCTTC.

This clone showed up many times. J is TRBJ1-1 and V is TRBV3-1 (or the pseudogene TRBV3-2), with unresolved D. The CDR3 runs to 13 residues. With 4 bases removed from V and 1 base from J, the gap between germline ends came to 7 bases. Germline V gives CDR1 LGHDT, CDR2 YNNKEL (reference sequence). The CDR3 region is CASSLGENTEAFF. CDR3 in DNA: TGTGCCAGCAGCCTCGGGGAGAACACTGAAGCTTTCTTT.

The chain is built from TRBV12-3 or TRBV12-4 and TRBJ1-2, with TRBD1 as a possible D gene (6 bases). The CDR3 consists of 11 residues. Trimming removed 3 bases from V and 11 bases from J, with 10 bases in between. This CDR3 is CASSFGQTYTF. CDR3 nucleotides: TGTGCCAGCAGTTTTGGACAGACTTACACCTTC.

The chain combines TRBV28 with TRBJ2-7; 8 bases fit TRBD1. This CDR3 spans 15 amino acids. Germline loops: CDR1 MDHEN, CDR2 SYDVKM. V shed 6 bases, J shed 0 bases, and the junction held 7 bases outside the gene matches. CDR3 DNA sequence: TGTGCCAGCAGGCTGCCTGGGACAGGCTCCTACGAGCAGTACTTC. This translates into CASRLPGTGSYEQYF.

This clone was recorded only once. The chain has TRBV6-5 and TRBJ1-3; unclear D gene. CDR1 is MNHEY, CDR2 SVGAGI, per germline. The ends were cut back, 0 bases at V and 3 bases at J, with 9 bases in the middle. The CDR3 is made up of 15 amino acids. For the CDR3, the DNA is TGTGCCAGCAGTTACTCGACGGGTGATGGAAACACCATATATTTT. Translated: CASSYSTGDGNTIYF.

This clone has only a few counts. J is TRBJ2-5 and V is TRBV3-1 (or the pseudogene TRBV3-2), with a weak D call TRBD1 (6 bases). The CDR3 runs to 14 residues. Germline V lookup: CDR1 LGHDT, CDR2 YNNKEL (reference sequence). V dropped 6 bases and J dropped 2 bases, with 13 bases sitting between them. In DNA form, the CDR3 reads TGTGCCAGCAGGCCCGGGACAACTCAAGAGACCCAGTACTTC. This sequence encodes CASRPGTTQETQYF.

There are a few counts of this clone. This sequence joins TRBV7-3 and TRBJ2-1; possibly TRBD1 for D (6 bases). The germline V and J ends were trimmed by 2 bases and 8 bases, with 16 bases remaining between them. This CDR3 has 15 amino acids. The germline V gene encodes CDR1 SGHTA and CDR2 FQGTGA. CDR3 residues: CASSLQPGHNYEQFF. The CDR3 bases are TGTGCCAGCAGCTTACAACCGGGACATAACTATGAGCAGTTCTTC.

This clone appeared once. The CDR3 DNA follows: TGTGCCAGCTTGCCGGGGAGGGGCCTAACTAATGAAAAACTGTTTTTT. The encoded protein is CASLPGRGLTNEKLFF. V usage is TRBV28 and J usage is TRBJ1-4; tentative D call: TRBD1 (5 bases). The CDR3 contains 16 residues. From germline, CDR1 is MDHEN and CDR2 SYDVKM. Trimming shortened V by 8 bases and J by 1 base, and 17 bases separated the two germline ends. Variable domain in full (rest from reference TRBV28 and TRBJ1-4): DVKVTQSSRYLVKRTGEKVFLECVQDMDHENMFWYRQDPGLGLRLIYFSYDVKMKEKGDIPEGYSVSREKKERFSLILESASTNQTSMYLCASLPGRGLTNEKLFFGSGTQLSVL.

The genes are TRBV6-6 and TRBJ2-7; 9 positions agree with TRBD2. The V gene end was trimmed by 1 base and the J gene end by 7 bases; junction bases not matched to a gene: 8. There are 15 residues in the CDR3. Germline V CDR1 and CDR2: MNHNY, SVGAGI (reference sequence). The CDR3 DNA reads as TGTGCCAGCAGTTACTTACCTAGCGGGGTATTGGAGCAGTACTTC. It codes for CASSYLPSGVLEQYF.

The rearrangement links TRBV5-1 to TRBJ2-3, with D possibly being TRBD1 (5 bases). Trimming removed 0 bases at V and 5 bases at J, with 13 bases between. This CDR3 contains 15 residues. Germline V CDR1 and CDR2: SGHRS, YFSETQ. CDR3 nucleotide sequence: TGCGCCAGCAGCTTGGCCCGGCAGGGTCAAGATACGCAGTATTTT. This translates into CASSLARQGQDTQYF.

V gene TRBV9 combines with J gene TRBJ2-1; no definite D call. The length of the CDR3 is 15 residues. Trimming left V 0 bases short and J 9 bases short, with 16 bases between. In germline, CDR1 is SGDLS, CDR2 YYNGEE. DNA for the CDR3: TGTGCCAGCAGCGTAGCTCCTGAGGCTCACTTTGAGCAGTTCTTC. Translated, it gives CASSVAPEAHFEQFF.

The chain couples TRBV30 to TRBJ2-3; D remains ambiguous. Looked up from germline, CDR1 is GTSNPN and CDR2 is SVGIG (reference sequence). Deletions cut 0 bases from V and 4 bases from J, with 5 bases between. This CDR3 region has 12 residues. DNA of the CDR3: TGTGCCTGGAGTGTATCCTCAGATACGCAGTATTTT. It yields the protein CAWSVSSDTQYF.

The gene calls are TRBV4-1 and TRBJ2-1; TRBD2 agrees at 12 bases. There are 18 residues in the CDR3. J lost 0 bases, V lost 1 base, and 4 bases had no gene match. CDR1 is MGHRA, CDR2 YSYEKL, per germline. This chain's CDR3 is CASSQGTSGVYSYNEQFF. CDR3 DNA: TGCGCCAGCAGCCAAGGGACTAGCGGGGTGTACTCCTACAATGAGCAGTTCTTC.

The table lists this clone with a few counts. The chain joins TRBV28 to TRBJ1-1, with TRBD1 matching 7 bases. Per germline, CDR1 MDHEN and CDR2 SYDVKM. The CDR3 is 14 amino acids. V lost 2 bases to trimming and J lost 7 bases; unmatched junction nucleotides: 7. CDR3: CASSLPTGQIEAFF. The CDR3 DNA reads as TGTGCCAGCAGTTTACCTACGGGACAGATTGAAGCTTTCTTT.

The gene calls are TRBV2 and TRBJ1-4, with TRBD1 identical over 7 bases. This CDR3 region has 16 residues. The trim removed 4 bases at V and 0 bases at J, leaving 5 bases unmatched. The germline V gene encodes CDR1 SNHLY and CDR2 FYNNEI. The DNA for the CDR3 is TGTGCCAGCAGTGTCTCCGGACAGGCAACTAATGAAAAACTGTTTTTT. It yields the protein CASSVSGQATNEKLFF.

This clone was observed a handful of times. This chain connects TRBV30 to TRBJ2-3, with D tentatively TRBD1 (5 bases). CDR1 and CDR2 from the germline V gene are GTSNPN and SVGIG (reference sequence). Trimming left V 7 bases short and J 6 bases short, with 23 bases between. This CDR3 contains 15 residues. The CDR3 nucleotides read TGTGCCTTGGACCCCACAGGTGGCAGTGGGGATACGCAGTATTTT. Its protein is CALDPTGGSGDTQYF.

This rearrangement joins TRBV7-2 to TRBJ2-1; D perhaps matches TRBD2 (6 bases). Germline V gene lookup returns CDR1 SGHTA and CDR2 FQGNSA. The CDR3 covers 16 residues. V was pared by 2 bases and J by 4 bases, with 15 bases between. Written as DNA, the CDR3 is TGTGCCAGCAGCTTAATCTCGCGGAGGGTTTACAATGAGCAGTTCTTC. Amino acids: CASSLISRRVYNEQFF.

The rearrangement joins TRBV6-5 to TRBJ1-5, with D uncertain. Trimming took 8 bases from V and 6 from J, leaving 17 bases between them. The germline gives CDR1 MNHEY, CDR2 SVGAGI. CDR3 length: 14 amino acids. The CDR3 DNA reads as TGTGCCAGCTCAGAGAATGCGGTAACTCAGCCCCAGCATTTT. It specifies CASSENAVTQPQHF.

V and J are TRBV7-9 and TRBJ2-1, with D tentatively TRBD2 (5 bases). Trimming left V 4 bases short and J 4 bases short, with 14 bases between. The CDR3 is 15 amino acids. The germline CDR1 and CDR2 sequences are SEHNR and FQNEAQ (reference sequence). CDR3 region: CASSSTSPGYNEQFF. CDR3 nucleotides: TGTGCCAGCAGCTCCACCAGTCCGGGATACAATGAGCAGTTCTTC.

The chain links TRBV3-1 (or the pseudogene TRBV3-2) to TRBJ2-5, with no clear D. V gave up 4 bases and J gave up 2 bases, with 5 bases separating them. The CDR3 spans 12 residues. Germline V gene lookup returns CDR1 LGHDT and CDR2 YNNKEL (reference sequence). The CDR3 bases are TGTGCCAGCAGCCGGCAGCAAGAGACCCAGTACTTC. This translates into CASSRQQETQYF.

The chain has TRBV30 and TRBJ2-7; 14 bases match TRBD2. Losses at the gene ends were 3 bases for V and 5 bases for J; bases not matched to a gene: 12. This CDR3 contains 17 residues. In germline, CDR1 is GTSNPN, CDR2 SVGIG (reference sequence). CDR3 sequence reads: CAWSKPGLAGEGDEQYF. The CDR3 nucleotides are TGTGCCTGGAGCAAACCGGGACTAGCGGGAGAAGGTGACGAGCAGTACTTC.

The J gene is TRBJ1-3, the V gene TRBV5-4; 7 bases match TRBD1. This CDR3 contains 17 residues. V was pared by 0 bases and J by 0 bases, with 6 bases of the junction left unmatched. In germline, CDR1 is SGHNT, CDR2 YYREEE (reference sequence). The CDR3 sequence: CASSLATGASSGNTIYF. In DNA, the CDR3 is TGTGCCAGCAGCTTGGCTACAGGGGCCAGCTCTGGAAACACCATATATTTT.

The CDR3 spells CASSYSQTGGYEQYF. CDR3 nucleotide sequence: TGTGCCAGCAGTTACTCGCAGACAGGGGGCTACGAGCAGTACTTC. The chain uses TRBV6-5 and TRBJ2-7; 9 positions match TRBD1. CDR1 is MNHEY and CDR2 is SVGAGI in the germline V gene. The CDR3 has 15 residues. The V segment lost 0 bases and the J segment 3 bases; nucleotides outside the gene matches: 3.